This T cell receptor beta chain originates from a study of T cells after yellow fever vaccination. Across the study: Fractions of limited cellularity were prepared by means of SMART-Seq v4 Ultra Low Input. The study, taken as a whole, reports: Just a small share of clonotypes turned up in the CD4 compartment as well as the CD8 compartment. Post-booster repertoires contained most primary-vaccination clones again (roughly 96% CD4, less than 90% CD8).

TCRdb ran MiXCR on the 5' RACE reads and lists one entry per CDR3 protein. Of some 560,000 distinct CDR3 sequences listed, about 15% are singletons. This clonotype was seen only a few times. Its antigen remains unknown. The starting material was PBMCs, obtained 5 days after the first yellow fever vaccination. The receptor was derived from a man aged 18 to 29 who received the YFV17D yellow fever vaccine.

CDR3 in DNA: TGCGCCAGCAAAATACTAGCGGGGGGGCCCACCGGGGAGCTGTTTTTT. Amino acid sequence: CASKILAGGPTGELFF. This chain links TRBV5-1 with TRBJ2-2, with 13 nucleotides matching TRBD2. V shed 6 bases, J shed 4 bases, and the junction held 6 bases outside the gene matches. Germline CDR1 is SGHRS and CDR2 is YFSETQ. The CDR3 loop spans 16 amino acids.